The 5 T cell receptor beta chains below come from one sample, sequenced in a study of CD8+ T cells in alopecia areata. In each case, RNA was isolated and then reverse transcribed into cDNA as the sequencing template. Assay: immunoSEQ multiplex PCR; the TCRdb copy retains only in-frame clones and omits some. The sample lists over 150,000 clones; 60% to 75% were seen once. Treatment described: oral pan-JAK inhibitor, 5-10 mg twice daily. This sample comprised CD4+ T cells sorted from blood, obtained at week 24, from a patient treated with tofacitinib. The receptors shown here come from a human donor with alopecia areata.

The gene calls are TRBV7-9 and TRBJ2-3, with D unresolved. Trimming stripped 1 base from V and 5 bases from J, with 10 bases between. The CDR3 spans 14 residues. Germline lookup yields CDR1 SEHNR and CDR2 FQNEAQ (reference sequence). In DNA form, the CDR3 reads TGTGCCAGCAGCTTAGATCATCAGTTAGATACGCAGTATTTT. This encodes CASSLDHQLDTQYF.

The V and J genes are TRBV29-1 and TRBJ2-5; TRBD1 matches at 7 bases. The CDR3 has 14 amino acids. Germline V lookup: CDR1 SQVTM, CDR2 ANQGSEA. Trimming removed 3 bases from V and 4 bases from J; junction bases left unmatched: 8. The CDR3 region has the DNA TGCAGCGTTGATACCCGACAGGGCCGAGAGACCCAGTACTTC. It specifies CSVDTRQGRETQYF.

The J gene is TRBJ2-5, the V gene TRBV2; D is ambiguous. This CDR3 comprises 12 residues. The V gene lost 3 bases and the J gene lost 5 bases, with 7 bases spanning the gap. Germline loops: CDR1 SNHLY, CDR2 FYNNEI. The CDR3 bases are TGTGCCAGCAGTGAGCAGTTGGAGACCCAGTACTTC. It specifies CASSEQLETQYF.

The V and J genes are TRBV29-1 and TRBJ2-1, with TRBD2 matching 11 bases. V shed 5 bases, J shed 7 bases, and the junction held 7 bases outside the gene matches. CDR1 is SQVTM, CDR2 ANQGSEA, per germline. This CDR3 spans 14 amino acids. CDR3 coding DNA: TGCAGCGTTTATACTAGCGGGGGCCCAAATGAGCAGTTCTTC. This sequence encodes CSVYTSGGPNEQFF.

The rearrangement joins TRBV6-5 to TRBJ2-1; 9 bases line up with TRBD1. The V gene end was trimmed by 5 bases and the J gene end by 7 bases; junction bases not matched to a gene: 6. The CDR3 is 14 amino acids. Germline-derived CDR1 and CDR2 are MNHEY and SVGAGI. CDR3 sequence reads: CASSPNRGRNEQFF. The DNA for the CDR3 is TGTGCCAGCAGTCCAAACAGGGGGCGAAATGAGCAGTTCTTC.